This TCR beta chain originates from a study of blood T cell repertoires in COVID-19. Germline V gene lookup returns CDR1 LGHDT and CDR2 YNNKEL (reference sequence). The germline V and J ends were trimmed by 4 bases and 2 bases, with 19 bases remaining between them. The CDR3 totals 17 residues. Assay used: immunoSEQ multiplex PCR; TCRdb lists only in-frame clones, some missing. The data show fewer than 200,000 clones, around four fifths seen once. Sequencing was carried out using peripheral blood. The source of this sequence is a man between 40 and 49 years old who had recovered from COVID-19. V usage is TRBV3-1 (or the pseudogene TRBV3-2) and J usage is TRBJ2-3; a possible D gene is TRBD1 (7 bases). CDR3 coding DNA: TGTGCCAGCAGCCCTATGTACCAGGGGGAGGTCACAGATACGCAGTATTTT. Translating it yields CASSPMYQGEVTDTQYF.